This TCR beta chain was recorded in a study of cytomegalovirus exposure and HLA in healthy donors. As for the study in general: Genetic ancestry analysis placed under 90% of the 300 to 500 donors that were genotyped in the Caucasian-associated cluster.

Note on this clone: Its antigen is not known.

Notes on the study in general: Reportedly, HLA-A and HLA-B alleles of most subjects were accurately predicted from TCR beta. Among the CMV-associated chains, three were confirmed in vitro as specific for CMV antigens.

Germline V lookup: CDR1 SQVTM, CDR2 ANQGSEA. The CDR3 length is 13 residues. Trimming took off 0 bases at V and 0 bases at J, with 5 bases between the two ends. Primers for the PCR totalled 60 Vbeta and 13 Jbeta. The data were produced by immunoSEQ multiplex PCR, yet TCRdb's version contains in-frame clones alone and is incomplete. Of fewer than 120,000 clones listed, approximately 79% are singletons. The V call is TRBV29-1, the J call TRBJ2-5; weak D call: TRBD2 (5 bases). Sequencing input: PBMCs. The receptor was isolated from a man aged 30-40 years in good health and CMV-seropositive. CDR3 DNA sequence: TGCAGCGTTGAAGATAGCGACCAAGAGACCCAGTACTTC. Its translation: CSVEDSDQETQYF.